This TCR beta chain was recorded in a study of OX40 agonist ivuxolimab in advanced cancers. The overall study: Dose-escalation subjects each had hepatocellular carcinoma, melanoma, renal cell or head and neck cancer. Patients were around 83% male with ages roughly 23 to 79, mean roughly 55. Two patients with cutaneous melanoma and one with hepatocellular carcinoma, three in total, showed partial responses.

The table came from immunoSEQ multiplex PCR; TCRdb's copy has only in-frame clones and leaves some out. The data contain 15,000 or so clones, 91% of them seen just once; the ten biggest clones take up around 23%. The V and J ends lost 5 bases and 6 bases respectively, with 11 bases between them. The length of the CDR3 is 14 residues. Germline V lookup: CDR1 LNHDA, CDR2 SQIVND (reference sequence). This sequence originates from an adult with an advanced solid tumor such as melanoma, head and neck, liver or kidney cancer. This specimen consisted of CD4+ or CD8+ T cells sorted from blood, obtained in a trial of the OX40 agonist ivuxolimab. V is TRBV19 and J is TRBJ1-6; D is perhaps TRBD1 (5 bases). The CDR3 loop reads CASSSQGGNSPLHF. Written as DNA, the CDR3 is TGTGCCAGTAGTTCCCAGGGTGGTAATTCACCCCTCCACTTT.